The 29 T cell receptor beta chains listed next were all sequenced from one sample in a study of T cells in localized non-small cell lung cancer. Measured with immunoSEQ multiplex PCR; TCRdb has only the in-frame clones, and not every one. The data hold 1,400 to 1,500 clones, with approximately 19% observed a single time. The input for sequencing was lung tumor tissue, taken before any cancer treatment. These receptors came from a woman aged 40-69 years with stage I lung adenocarcinoma.

The rearrangement uses TRBV19 and TRBJ2-2, with TRBD1 as a possible D gene (6 bases). This CDR3 region has 12 residues. The germline V gene has CDR1 LNHDA and CDR2 SQIVND (reference sequence). With 6 bases removed from V and 6 bases from J, the gap between germline ends came to 8 bases. CDR3 protein: CASRQGAGELFF. The CDR3 coding sequence is TGTGCCAGTAGACAGGGTGCCGGGGAGCTGTTTTTT.

This clone is deemed medium-sized. The chain carries TRBV9 and TRBJ2-5, with TRBD2 identical over 12 bases. The CDR3 spans 17 residues. Germline loops: CDR1 SGDLS, CDR2 YYNGEE. The V gene end was trimmed by 4 bases and the J gene end by 1 base; junction bases not matched to a gene: 8. The CDR3 DNA follows: TGTGCCAGCAGCACCCAAGGGACTAGCGGGTCCCAAGAGACCCAGTACTTC. It encodes CASSTQGTSGSQETQYF.

The table lists this clone with a few counts. The V call is TRBV28, the J call TRBJ2-3, with 14 bases matching TRBD2. The CDR3 spans 16 residues. After removal of 0 bases from V and 4 bases from J, the junction contained 0 bases not matched to a gene. Germline CDR1 MDHEN, CDR2 SYDVKM. The CDR3 loop is CASSLWTSGGADTQYF. In DNA, the CDR3 is TGTGCCAGCAGTTTATGGACTAGCGGGGGGGCAGATACGCAGTATTTT.

The CDR3 DNA reads as TGTGCCAGCAGTCGAGGGGGTGCGGGTCGGAACACTGAAGCTTTCTTT. Encoded protein: CASSRGGAGRNTEAFF. This chain links TRBV6-8 with TRBJ1-1; D is possibly TRBD1 (6 bases). The CDR3 extends over 16 amino acids. Germline assignment: CDR1 MNHGY and CDR2 SAAAGT. Trimming shortened V by 5 bases and J by 1 base, and 17 bases separated the two germline ends.

This clone is labeled large. V is TRBV9 and J is TRBJ2-5; tentatively, D is TRBD1 (6 bases). The CDR3 is 15 amino acids. Trimming pared 3 bases from V and 1 base from J, leaving 13 bases between. Germline V gene sequence: CDR1 SGDLS, CDR2 YYNGEE. The CDR3 reads CASSDPRTVQETQYF. Here the CDR3 DNA reads TGTGCCAGCAGCGACCCGAGGACAGTCCAAGAGACCCAGTACTTC.

The CDR3 sequence is CAWTWGDPANSPLHF. The CDR3 DNA follows: TGTGCCTGGACCTGGGGGGACCCCGCTAATTCACCCCTCCACTTT. The chain combines TRBV30 with TRBJ1-6, with D perhaps TRBD1 (5 bases). V was shortened by 4 bases and J by 6 bases, with 16 bases between the two germline ends. CDR1 is GTSNPN and CDR2 is SVGIG in the germline V gene (reference sequence). This CDR3 is built from 15 residues. Combining the CDR3 with reference TRBV30 and TRBJ1-6 gives the whole variable domain SQTIHQWPATLVQPVGSPLSLECTVEGTSNPNLYWYRQAAGRGLQLLFYSVGIGQISSEVPQNLSASRPQDRQFILSSKKLLLSDSGFYLCAWTWGDPANSPLHFGNGTRLTVT.

This clone has more than one count but fewer than ten. The chain has TRBV30 and TRBJ1-3; D not certain. The germline CDR1 and CDR2 sequences are GTSNPN and SVGIG (reference sequence). The germline V and J ends were trimmed by 3 bases and 4 bases, with 13 bases remaining between them. The CDR3 consists of 14 residues. The CDR3 nucleotides are TGTGCCTGGAGACCGCCGGGAGGAGGAAACACCATATATTTT. It codes for CAWRPPGGGNTIYF.

This clone was counted a few times. V usage is TRBV11-3 and J usage is TRBJ1-4; TRBD1 agrees at 9 bases. V lost 5 bases, J lost 10 bases, and 8 bases stayed unmatched. CDR3 length: 14 amino acids. Germline V gene sequence: CDR1 SGHNT, CDR2 YENEEA. In DNA form, the CDR3 reads TGTGCCAGCAGCGCGCCGGGACAGGGAGGAAAACTGTTTTTT. The encoded protein is CASSAPGQGGKLFF.

This clone was observed a few times. The chain is built from TRBV30 and TRBJ1-1, with D possibly matching TRBD1 (6 bases). Germline V gene lookup returns CDR1 GTSNPN and CDR2 SVGIG (reference sequence). Trimming shortened V by 1 base and J by 6 bases, and 9 bases separated the two germline ends. The CDR3 has 12 residues. Here the CDR3 reads CAWSGSGAEAFF. In DNA, the CDR3 is TGTGCCTGGAGTGGCTCAGGGGCTGAAGCTTTCTTT.

V and J are TRBV30 and TRBJ1-6; the D is unclear. The length of the CDR3 is 13 residues. The germline V gene encodes CDR1 GTSNPN and CDR2 SVGIG (reference sequence). V dropped 4 bases and J dropped 7 bases, with 11 bases sitting between them. The DNA of the CDR3 is TGTGCCTGGAAGGACGGCTCCAATTCACCCCTCCACTTT. Protein product: CAWKDGSNSPLHF.

This clone was seen only a few times. The chain uses TRBV6-8 and TRBJ1-2, with D unresolved. The CDR3 is 16 residues long. Trimming removed 2 bases at V and 2 bases at J, with 15 bases between. CDR1 and CDR2 from the germline V gene are MNHGY and SAAAGT. CDR3 in DNA: TGTGCCAGCAGTTACACCGGCCGCGGAAACAACTATGGCTACACCTTC. It is translated as CASSYTGRGNNYGYTF.

This clone was seen a handful of times. The V call is TRBV29-1, the J call TRBJ2-3, with D possibly called TRBD1 or TRBD2 (6 bases each). Germline lookup yields CDR1 SQVTM and CDR2 ANQGSEA. Trimming left V 8 bases short and J 0 bases short, with 12 bases between. The CDR3 sequence is 13 residues long. In DNA, the CDR3 is TGCAGCTTCGAGGGGGGCAGCACAGATACGCAGTATTTT. This translates into CSFEGGSTDTQYF.

The chain combines TRBV19 with TRBJ2-2; 15 nucleotides match TRBD2. Germline V gives CDR1 LNHDA, CDR2 SQIVND (reference sequence). There are 17 residues in the CDR3. V gave up 6 bases and J gave up 8 bases; unmatched junction bases: 10. This CDR3 is CASRKIGTSGGKGELFF. CDR3 bases: TGTGCCAGTAGAAAAATCGGGACTAGCGGGGGGAAAGGGGAGCTGTTTTTT.

The V and J genes are TRBV19 and TRBJ2-5, with D tentatively TRBD1 (6 bases). V shed 5 bases and J shed 2 bases, with 12 bases lying between them. Germline loops: CDR1 LNHDA, CDR2 SQIVND (reference sequence). This CDR3 is built from 14 residues. Here the CDR3 reads CASSSRTVQETQYF. The CDR3 DNA reads TGTGCCAGTAGTTCCCGGACAGTTCAAGAGACCCAGTACTTC.

This clone is classed as large (0.1 to 1%). This chain links TRBV6-8 with TRBJ1-3; D gene unclear. V dropped 0 bases and J dropped 0 bases, with 9 bases sitting between them. The CDR3 extends over 16 amino acids. The germline CDR1 and CDR2 sequences are MNHGY and SAAAGT. CDR3 bases: TGTGCCAGCAGTTACTCGAGGGCAAGCTCTGGAAACACCATATATTTT. Translated: CASSYSRASSGNTIYF.

This CDR3 reads CASRRESSGNTIYF. Written as DNA, the CDR3 is TGTGCCAGCAGGCGAGAAAGCTCTGGAAACACCATATATTTT. The chain combines TRBV6-8 with TRBJ1-3, with no clear D. Trimming stripped 6 bases from V and 0 bases from J, with 9 bases between. This CDR3 has 14 residues. Germline CDR1 is MNHGY and CDR2 is SAAAGT.

V is TRBV6-8 and J is TRBJ2-6; 10 nucleotides align to TRBD1. The germline gives CDR1 MNHGY, CDR2 SAAAGT. The CDR3 is made up of 19 amino acids. After removal of 7 bases from V and 3 bases from J, the junction contained 15 bases not matched to a gene. The CDR3 region has the DNA TGTGCCAGCAAAAGAAAGGGACAGGGGAAAAAACTTGGGGCCAACGTCCTGACTTTC. It specifies CASKRKGQGKKLGANVLTF.

The V and J genes are TRBV6-8 and TRBJ2-3, with 7 bases aligning to TRBD2. V shed 4 bases and J 0 bases; nucleotides not matched to a gene: 13. Germline V gene lookup returns CDR1 MNHGY and CDR2 SAAAGT. The CDR3 spans 18 residues. The CDR3 reads CASSLRPTSRISTDTQYF. The CDR3 DNA reads as TGTGCCAGCAGTTTACGCCCGACTAGCCGGATTAGCACAGATACGCAGTATTTT.

The chain is built from TRBV9 and TRBJ2-3; weak D call: TRBD2 (6 bases). Trimming removed 0 bases from V and 1 base from J, with 12 bases in between. The CDR3 has 16 amino acids. Germline CDR1 reads SGDLS; CDR2 reads YYNGEE. The CDR3 reads CASSVDPSGRTDTQYF. The DNA for the CDR3 is TGTGCCAGCAGCGTAGACCCCAGCGGGCGCACAGATACGCAGTATTTT. Together with reference TRBV9 and TRBJ2-3, the CDR3 gives the full variable domain: DSGVTQTPKHLITATGQRVTLRCSPRSGDLSVYWYQQSLDQGLQFLIQYYNGEERAKGNILERFSAQQFPDLHSELNLSSLELGDSALYFCASSVDPSGRTDTQYFGPGTRLTVL.

Only a few counts were recorded for this clone. J is TRBJ1-5 and V is TRBV9; D remains unclear. This CDR3 comprises 15 residues. CDR1 SGDLS and CDR2 YYNGEE come from the germline V gene. Trimming took 0 bases from V and 3 from J, leaving 10 bases between them. As DNA, the CDR3 is TGTGCCAGCAGCGTAGAGGGAGCGCCCAATCAGCCCCAGCATTTT. It translates to CASSVEGAPNQPQHF.

This chain joins TRBV9 and TRBJ2-5; TRBD1 or TRBD2 may be the D gene (5 bases each). Germline loops: CDR1 SGDLS, CDR2 YYNGEE. Between the trimmed V and J ends, which lost 3 bases and 2 bases, there was a span of 20 bases. The CDR3 runs 17 residues. The chain's CDR3 is CASSGPLGTVRQETQYF. For the CDR3, the DNA is TGTGCCAGCAGCGGCCCCCTAGGGACGGTGAGACAAGAGACCCAGTACTTC.

This clone was detected only a few times. The chain carries TRBV4-1 and TRBJ2-3; either TRBD1 or TRBD2 may fit D (5 bases each). In germline, CDR1 is MGHRA, CDR2 YSYEKL. The V gene lost 4 bases and the J gene lost 2 bases, with 7 bases spanning the gap. This CDR3 has 13 amino acids. The CDR3: CASSLGVTDTQYF. In DNA form, the CDR3 reads TGCGCCAGCAGCCTGGGGGTCACAGATACGCAGTATTTT.

The V gene is TRBV30, the J gene TRBJ2-5, with D possibly being TRBD1 (6 bases). The V and J ends lost 0 bases and 4 bases respectively, with 12 bases between them. Per germline, CDR1 GTSNPN and CDR2 SVGIG (reference sequence). CDR3 length: 14 amino acids. The CDR3 coding sequence is TGTGCCTGGAGTGTACGACAGGTAGGAGAGACCCAGTACTTC. As protein: CAWSVRQVGETQYF.

The chain is built from TRBV18 and TRBJ2-5; the D gene is possibly TRBD1 (5 bases). V was shortened by 2 bases and J by 1 base, with 8 bases between the two germline ends. This CDR3 is 14 amino acids long. Germline-derived CDR1 and CDR2 are KGHSH and LQKENI. The CDR3 nucleotides read TGTGCCAGCTCACCAAACAGGCTCCAAGAGACCCAGTACTTC. Translating gives CASSPNRLQETQYF.

The J gene is TRBJ2-3, the V gene TRBV9, with unresolved D. CDR1 and CDR2 from the germline V gene are SGDLS and YYNGEE. V was cut by 4 bases and J by 3 bases, with 9 bases left in between. The CDR3 is made up of 13 amino acids. The CDR3, as DNA: TGTGCCAGCAGCCCCCAAGGGACAGATACGCAGTATTTT. It specifies CASSPQGTDTQYF.

The chain carries TRBV11-3 and TRBJ1-1; a possible D gene is TRBD1 (6 bases). Germline CDR1 and CDR2: SGHNT and YENEEA. V dropped 3 bases and J dropped 5 bases, with 16 bases sitting between them. CDR3 length: 15 residues. CDR3 residues: CASSLGARGGTEAFF. CDR3 sequence (DNA): TGTGCCAGCAGCTTGGGGGCCAGGGGTGGGACTGAAGCTTTCTTT.

By sample fraction, this clone is medium-sized. The V call is TRBV11-3, the J call TRBJ2-7; tentatively, D is TRBD1 or TRBD2 (6 bases each). V was trimmed by 5 bases and J by 0 bases, leaving 20 bases between them. The CDR3 runs to 17 residues. Germline lookup yields CDR1 SGHNT and CDR2 YENEEA. The CDR3 coding sequence is TGTGCCAGCAGCCCCCGGGGGCAGGGCGACCGCTCCTACGAGCAGTACTTC. As protein: CASSPRGQGDRSYEQYF.

J is TRBJ2-1 and V is TRBV5-1; 9 bases agree with TRBD2. The CDR3 totals 19 residues. The V and J ends lost 3 bases and 6 bases, in that order; junction bases with no gene match: 19. The V gene's germline CDR1 is SGHRS and CDR2 YFSETQ. CDR3 region: CASSWGRSGGLGFGNEQFF. The CDR3 nucleotides read TGCGCCAGCAGCTGGGGCCGAAGCGGGGGGTTGGGGTTTGGCAATGAGCAGTTCTTC. Together with reference TRBV5-1 and TRBJ2-1, the CDR3 gives the full variable domain: KAGVTQTPRYLIKTRGQQVTLSCSPISGHRSVSWYQQTPGQGLQFLFEYFSETQRNKGNFPGRFSGRQFSNSRSEMNVSTLELGDSALYLCASSWGRSGGLGFGNEQFFGPGTRLTVL.

This clone showed up just a few times. CDR3 sequence reads: CASSLWTGGKNQPQHF. The CDR3 bases are TGTGCCAGCAGTTTATGGACAGGGGGGAAAAATCAGCCCCAGCATTTT. The genes are TRBV6-8 and TRBJ1-5; 10 bases line up with TRBD1. The CDR3 sequence is 16 residues long. The V gene end was trimmed by 4 bases and the J gene end by 4 bases; junction bases not matched to a gene: 7. From germline, CDR1 is MNHGY and CDR2 SAAAGT.